This T cell receptor (beta chain) was identified during a study of OX40 agonist ivuxolimab in advanced cancers. Study context: The study treated patients with ivuxolimab, an agonistic anti-OX40 (CD134) antibody. Patient treatment consisted of intravenous ivuxolimab administration every 2 weeks at 0.01 to 10 mg/kg.

As for this clone: Its specificity is unknown.

Looked up from germline, CDR1 is MNHNY and CDR2 is SVGAGI (reference sequence). The length of the CDR3 is 14 residues. Trimming left V 6 bases short and J 6 bases short, with 17 bases between. Assay used: immunoSEQ multiplex PCR; TCRdb lists only in-frame clones, some missing. The table lists roughly 59,000 clones, around 90% of them singletons. Whole-study results and caveats: At 0.1 to 3.0 mg/kg and by week 6, CD4+ and CD8+ T cells in the blood had expanded clonally.

The clonotype comes from an adult with an advanced solid tumor such as melanoma, head and neck, liver or kidney cancer. V is TRBV6-6 and J is TRBJ1-2; D is possibly TRBD1 (6 bases). Material: CD4+ or CD8+ T cells sorted from blood, obtained in a trial of the OX40 agonist ivuxolimab. This CDR3 is CASSLDRLGDGYTF. The CDR3 DNA follows: TGTGCCAGCAGCCTAGACAGGTTAGGGGATGGCTACACCTTC.